Given below is one TCR beta chain in context. Its target is unknown. Germline CDR1 reads MNHNY; CDR2 reads SVGAGI (reference sequence). The CDR3 contains 15 residues. V lost 6 bases to trimming and J lost 1 base, with 14 bases between them. This entry belongs to a study of shared clonotypes between healthy human individuals. Overall study results and limits: Among donors, sharing of clonotypes was expected to be affected by sequencing depth.

PCR replicates performed on unsorted PBMC used roughly 300 ng DNA, approximately 33,000 T cell genomes. The data were produced by immunoSEQ multiplex PCR, yet TCRdb's version contains in-frame clones alone and is incomplete. The sample includes around 500,000 clones, about 80% of them seen just once. The chain is built from TRBV6-6 and TRBJ2-3; tentative D call: TRBD1 (5 bases). Sequencing was carried out using PBMCs. The source is a woman aged 40 to 55 in good health. Some clones in this sample may be carry-over from other donors' samples. The CDR3 loop reads CASSRRGQGTDTQYF. The CDR3 coding sequence is TGTGCCAGCAGCCGCCGAGGACAAGGCACAGATACGCAGTATTTT.